This section outlines one TCR beta chain sequence together with its context. Its antigen is not known. Profiling relied on immunoSEQ multiplex PCR, and the TCRdb table lists in-frame clones only, not all of them. Of about 27,000 clones listed, roughly 73% are singletons. The sample originates from a study of vaccination effects on CD4 cells after COVID-19. ViraFEST expansion of antigen-specific CD4+ T cells with viral peptide pools preceded sequencing. On day 10 of culture, CD4+ T cells were separated out. In the vaccine recipients, nucleocapsid antibodies were negative and there was no prior SARS-CoV-2 infection. In the cultures, half the medium was exchanged for IL-2 medium on days 3 and 7. V lost 0 bases to trimming and J lost 7 bases, with 19 bases between them. The CDR3 totals 18 residues. Germline CDR1 LGHDT, CDR2 YNNKEL (reference sequence).

The source material was CD4+ T cells from PBMCs cultured with HCoV-NL63 spike peptides, sampled before COVID-19 vaccination. The chain has TRBV3-1 (or the pseudogene TRBV3-2) and TRBJ1-6; maybe TRBD1 (6 bases). The sequence derives from a human donor who received a COVID-19 vaccine. The CDR3 is CASSQDLAGALRNSPLHF. The CDR3 nucleotides are TGTGCCAGCAGCCAAGATCTGGCAGGGGCGTTAAGGAATTCACCCCTCCACTTT.